Each of the 20 T cell receptor beta chains below was sequenced from the same sample in a study of cytotoxic CD8 clonotypes in ibrutinib-treated CLL. Repertoires were generated with immunoSEQ multiplex PCR, while TCRdb's copy carries only in-frame clones and drops some. The sample contains tens of thousands of clones, approximately 51% of which appear only once. The material sequenced was PBMCs, taken after 12 months of ibrutinib treatment. These receptors were taken from a human donor with chronic lymphocytic leukemia.

The V and J genes are TRBV2 and TRBJ2-5; D tentatively reads TRBD1 or TRBD2 (5 bases each). There are 14 residues in the CDR3. The V gene lost 4 bases and the J gene lost 4 bases, with 13 bases spanning the gap. Germline CDR1 and CDR2: SNHLY and FYNNEI. The CDR3 coding sequence is TGTGCCAGCAGTGGGGTCGGGGCGGGAGAGACCCAGTACTTC. It translates to CASSGVGAGETQYF.

This clone was counted many times. The chain uses TRBV19 and TRBJ1-5; 9 bases are a match to TRBD1. V lost 7 bases to trimming and J lost 2 bases; unmatched junction nucleotides: 3. Germline-derived CDR1 and CDR2 are LNHDA and SQIVND (reference sequence). The CDR3 sequence is 14 residues long. The CDR3 protein is CASTWTGGNQPQHF. In nucleotides, the CDR3 is TGTGCCAGTACCTGGACAGGGGGCAATCAGCCCCAGCATTTT.

The DNA for the CDR3 is TGTGCCAGCTCACCACCCCCGCTCGCAGATACGCAGTATTTT. As protein: CASSPPPLADTQYF. V and J are TRBV18 and TRBJ2-3, with D unclear. The CDR3 runs to 14 residues. V was pared by 0 bases and J by 4 bases, with 8 bases between. CDR1 KGHSH and CDR2 LQKENI come from the germline V gene.

The chain recombines TRBV28 with TRBJ1-1; perhaps TRBD1 as D (6 bases). CDR3 size: 15 residues. Germline V gene data show CDR1 as MDHEN and CDR2 as SYDVKM. V dropped 5 bases and J dropped 1 base, with 14 bases sitting between them. The CDR3 DNA follows: TGTGCCAGCAGTCCCGGGGGACATACGAACACTGAAGCTTTCTTT. Translating gives CASSPGGHTNTEAFF.

The chain is built from TRBV28 and TRBJ2-1; 14 bases match TRBD2. This CDR3 is built from 18 residues. The trim removed 1 base at V and 9 bases at J, leaving 11 bases unmatched. The germline V gene encodes CDR1 MDHEN and CDR2 SYDVKM. CDR3 amino acids: CASSLSSPGTSGRGEQFF. In nucleotides, the CDR3 is TGTGCCAGCAGTTTATCATCTCCCGGGACTAGCGGGAGAGGTGAGCAGTTCTTC.

The V call is TRBV19, the J call TRBJ2-7, with D uncertain. The germline gives CDR1 LNHDA, CDR2 SQIVND (reference sequence). Trimming removed 3 bases from V and 6 bases from J, with 15 bases in between. The CDR3 is 14 amino acids. Written as DNA, the CDR3 is TGTGCCAGTAGTATTTCCCCCACTGTGGGCGAGCAGTACTTC. It specifies CASSISPTVGEQYF.

The chain links TRBV11-1 to TRBJ2-3; D tentatively fits TRBD1 or TRBD2 (5 bases each). The germline V gene has CDR1 SGHAT and CDR2 FQDESV (reference sequence). Trimming cost V 5 bases and J 4 bases, with 13 bases left between them. The CDR3 loop spans 14 amino acids. CDR3 in amino acids: CASSPRGASDTQYF. In DNA form, the CDR3 reads TGTGCCAGCAGCCCAAGAGGGGCCTCAGATACGCAGTATTTT.

The chain uses TRBV19 and TRBJ1-1; weak D call: TRBD1 (5 bases). This CDR3 contains 15 residues. Trimming left V 1 base short and J 1 base short, with 10 bases between. Looked up from germline, CDR1 is LNHDA and CDR2 is SQIVND (reference sequence). CDR3 nucleotide sequence: TGTGCCAGTAGTATAGTGGGGGGGAAGAACACTGAAGCTTTCTTT. Its protein product is CASSIVGGKNTEAFF.

This rearrangement joins TRBV2 to TRBJ2-2; 8 positions match TRBD2. With V trimmed by 6 bases and J by 5 bases, 8 bases remained unmatched. The germline V gene has CDR1 SNHLY and CDR2 FYNNEI. The CDR3 is made up of 15 amino acids. The CDR3 reads CASSQAGGRTGELFF. In nucleotides, the CDR3 is TGTGCCAGCAGCCAGGCGGGAGGAAGAACCGGGGAGCTGTTTTTT.

The chain has TRBV2 and TRBJ2-7; possible D gene TRBD1, 5 bases. V lost 6 bases and J 3 bases, leaving 9 bases between the germline ends. This CDR3 comprises 12 residues. Germline CDR1 and CDR2: SNHLY and FYNNEI. The CDR3, as DNA: TGTGCCAGCAGGAGGACACTCTACGAGCAGTACTTC. Residues: CASRRTLYEQYF.

This clone was seen ten or more times. This chain links TRBV9 with TRBJ2-7; D is possibly TRBD1 (5 bases). Germline V CDR1 and CDR2: SGDLS, YYNGEE. CDR3 length: 15 residues. With 2 bases removed from V and 0 bases from J, the gap between germline ends came to 12 bases. This chain's CDR3 is CASSVSPTGSYEQYF. Written as DNA, the CDR3 is TGTGCCAGCAGCGTCAGTCCCACAGGCTCCTACGAGCAGTACTTC.

The J gene is TRBJ1-5, the V gene TRBV19; no firm D call. Trimming removed 7 bases at V and 2 bases at J, with 9 bases between. The CDR3 runs to 13 residues. Germline values: CDR1 LNHDA, CDR2 SQIVND (reference sequence). The CDR3: CASTWQRNQPQHF. As DNA, the CDR3 is TGTGCCAGTACGTGGCAGCGCAATCAGCCCCAGCATTTT. Supplemented by reference TRBV19 and TRBJ1-5, the full variable domain reads DGGITQSPKYLFRKEGQNVTLSCEQNLNHDAMYWYRQDPGQGLRLIYYSQIVNDFQKGDIAEGYSVSREKKESFPLTVTSAQKNPTAFYLCASTWQRNQPQHFGDGTRLSIL.

V usage is TRBV5-6 and J usage is TRBJ2-7; D call uncertain. Germline assignment: CDR1 SGHDT and CDR2 YYEEEE. The CDR3 length is 15 residues. V lost 0 bases and J lost 1, with 11 bases in between. CDR3 sequence: CASSLGPASSYEQYF. The CDR3 nucleotides read TGTGCCAGCAGCTTGGGGCCAGCAAGTTCCTACGAGCAGTACTTC.

The J gene is TRBJ2-7, the V gene TRBV7-2; D gene ambiguous. Germline V lookup: CDR1 SGHTA, CDR2 FQGNSA. The V end lost 5 bases, the J end lost 3 bases, and 5 bases lay between the germline ends. The CDR3 is made up of 11 amino acids. CDR3 DNA sequence: TGTGCCAGCAGCGATCGCTACGAGCAGTACTTC. As protein: CASSDRYEQYF.

This clone appeared a few times. This chain joins TRBV4-1 and TRBJ1-4, with 7 bases aligning to TRBD1. Germline assignment: CDR1 MGHRA and CDR2 YSYEKL. V was pared by 0 bases and J by 7 bases, with 8 bases of the junction left unmatched. The CDR3 totals 16 residues. As DNA, the CDR3 is TGCGCCAGCAGCCAAGATCCACAGGGGAGGAGTGAAAAACTGTTTTTT. Its protein product is CASSQDPQGRSEKLFF.

This chain links TRBV5-1 with TRBJ2-3; TRBD2 matches at 11 bases. J was trimmed by 3 bases and V by 5 bases; bases with no gene match: 11. Looked up from germline, CDR1 is SGHRS and CDR2 is YFSETQ. This CDR3 has 17 residues. The CDR3 DNA follows: TGCGCCAGCAGTACTATAGCGGGAGGGCCGTTTACAGATACGCAGTATTTT. Protein: CASSTIAGGPFTDTQYF. Full variable domain (outside the CDR3, taken from reference TRBV5-1 and TRBJ2-3): KAGVTQTPRYLIKTRGQQVTLSCSPISGHRSVSWYQQTPGQGLQFLFEYFSETQRNKGNFPGRFSGRQFSNSRSEMNVSTLELGDSALYLCASSTIAGGPFTDTQYFGPGTRLTVL.

The V and J genes are TRBV5-1 and TRBJ1-3; 10 nucleotides align to TRBD1. Germline V gene lookup returns CDR1 SGHRS and CDR2 YFSETQ. Trimming removed 2 bases from V and 2 bases from J; junction bases left unmatched: 4. This CDR3 is 16 amino acids long. The chain's CDR3 is CASSFLGQGAGNTIYF. The CDR3 bases are TGCGCCAGCAGCTTCCTAGGACAGGGGGCTGGAAACACCATATATTTT.

This clone was seen ten or more times. The CDR3 DNA is TGTGCCAGCAGCTCTCGGGCTTTTAGCAATCAGCCCCAGCATTTT. It encodes CASSSRAFSNQPQHF. This sequence joins TRBV6-6 and TRBJ1-5, with D unresolved. Trimming shortened V by 6 bases and J by 0 bases, and 12 bases separated the two germline ends. Germline assignment: CDR1 MNHNY and CDR2 SVGAGI (reference sequence). The CDR3 extends over 15 amino acids.

This clone appeared a few times. DNA of the CDR3: TGTGCCAGCGCGTCGTTGGGGGGCTCTGGAAACACCATATATTTT. It yields the protein CASASLGGSGNTIYF. This chain connects TRBV10-3 to TRBJ1-3; possibly TRBD1 for D (5 bases). Trimming took 10 bases from V and 0 from J, leaving 16 bases between them. CDR3 length: 15 amino acids. In germline, CDR1 is ENHRY, CDR2 SYGVKD.

The V gene is TRBV29-1, the J gene TRBJ2-7; TRBD1 aligns across 7 bases. CDR3 size: 13 residues. Germline values: CDR1 SQVTM, CDR2 ANQGSEA. After removal of 5 bases from V and 2 bases from J, the junction contained 6 bases not matched to a gene. CDR3 bases: TGCAGCGTTAGTACAGGGGCCCCCTACGAGCAGTACTTC. Translated: CSVSTGAPYEQYF.